This TCR beta chain was identified in a study of T cell responses to AZD1222 COVID-19 vaccine. Study context: Pooled samples include second doses given at about 4 or 12 weeks. Overall study findings and caveats: Close to half of all spike-specific TCRs reportedly target regions of the variants that are unmutated. Seropositive status at baseline applied to only five or six AZD1222 recipients. Once two AZD1222 doses were given, Spike-specific TCR breadth and depth went up.

Method: immunoSEQ multiplex PCR; TCRdb's copy keeps in-frame clones and lacks some. The sample records around 92,000 clones, over 75% being singletons. Comment on this clone: What it binds is unknown.

Trimming removed 6 bases from V and 12 bases from J; junction bases left unmatched: 15. The germline V gene has CDR1 MDHEN and CDR2 SYDVKM. The CDR3 is 15 residues long. This TCR derives from an adult in good health. This chain uses TRBV28 with TRBJ1-4, with 8 bases lining up with TRBD1. Sequences were derived from peripheral blood, sampled on day 0 of AZD1222 vaccination. CDR3 DNA sequence: TGTGCCAGCAGCCACCGGACAGGGTCCGGGGTGGAACTGTTTTTT. This gives the protein CASSHRTGSGVELFF.